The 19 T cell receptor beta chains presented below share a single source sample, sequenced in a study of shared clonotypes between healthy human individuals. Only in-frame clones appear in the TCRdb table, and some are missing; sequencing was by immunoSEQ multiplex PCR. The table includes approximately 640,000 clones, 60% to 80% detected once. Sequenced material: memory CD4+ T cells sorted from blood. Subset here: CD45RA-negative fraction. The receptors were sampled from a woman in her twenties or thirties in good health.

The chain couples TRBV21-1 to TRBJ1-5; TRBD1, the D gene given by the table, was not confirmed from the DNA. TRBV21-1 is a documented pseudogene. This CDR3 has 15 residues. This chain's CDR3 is CASSPTGINNQPQHF. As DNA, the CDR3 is TGTGCCAGCAGCCCCACAGGGATCAACAATCAGCCCCAGCATTTT.

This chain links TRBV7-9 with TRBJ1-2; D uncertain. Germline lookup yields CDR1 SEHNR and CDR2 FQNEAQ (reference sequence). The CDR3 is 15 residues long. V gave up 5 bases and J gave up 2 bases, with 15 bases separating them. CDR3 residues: CASSTGEKTNYGYTF. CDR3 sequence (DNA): TGTGCCAGCAGCACCGGGGAGAAGACAAACTATGGCTACACCTTC.

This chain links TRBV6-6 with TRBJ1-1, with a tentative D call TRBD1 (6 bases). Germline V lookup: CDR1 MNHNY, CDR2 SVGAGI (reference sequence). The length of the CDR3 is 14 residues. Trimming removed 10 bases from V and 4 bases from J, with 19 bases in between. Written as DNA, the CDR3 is TGTGCCATAAAAAAGAAGGGACATCTCACTGAAGCTTTCTTT. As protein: CAIKKKGHLTEAFF.

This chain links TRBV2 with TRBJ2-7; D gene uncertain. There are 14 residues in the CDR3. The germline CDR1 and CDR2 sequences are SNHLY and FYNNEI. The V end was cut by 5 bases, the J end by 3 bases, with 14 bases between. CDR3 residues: CASSLNTILYEQYF. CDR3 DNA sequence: TGTGCCAGCAGTCTCAACACTATCCTCTACGAGCAGTACTTC.

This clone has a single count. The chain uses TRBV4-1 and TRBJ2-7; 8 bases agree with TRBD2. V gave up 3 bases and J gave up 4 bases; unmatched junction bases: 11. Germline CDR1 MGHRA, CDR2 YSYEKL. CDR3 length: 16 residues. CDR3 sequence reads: CASSQFLMLAGYEQYF. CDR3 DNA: TGCGCCAGCAGCCAGTTCCTAATGTTAGCGGGATACGAGCAGTACTTC.

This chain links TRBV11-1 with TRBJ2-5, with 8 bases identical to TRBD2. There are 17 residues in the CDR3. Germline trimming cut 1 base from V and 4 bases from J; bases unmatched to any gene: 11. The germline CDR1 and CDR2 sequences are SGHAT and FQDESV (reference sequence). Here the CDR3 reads CASSLVASGRYTETQYF. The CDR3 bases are TGTGCCAGCAGCTTAGTTGCTAGCGGGCGCTATACAGAGACCCAGTACTTC.

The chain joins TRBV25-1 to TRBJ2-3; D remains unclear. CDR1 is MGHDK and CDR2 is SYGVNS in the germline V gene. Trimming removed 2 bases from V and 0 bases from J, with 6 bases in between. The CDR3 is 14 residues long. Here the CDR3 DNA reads TGTGCCAGCAGTGAACAATTTAGCACAGATACGCAGTATTTT. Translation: CASSEQFSTDTQYF.

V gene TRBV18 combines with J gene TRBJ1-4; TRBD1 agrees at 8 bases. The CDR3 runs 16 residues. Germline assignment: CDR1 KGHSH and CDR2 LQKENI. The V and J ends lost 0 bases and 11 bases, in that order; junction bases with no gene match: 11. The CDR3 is CASSPPGQGESRKLFF. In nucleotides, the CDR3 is TGTGCCAGCTCACCACCCGGACAGGGTGAATCTCGGAAACTGTTTTTT.

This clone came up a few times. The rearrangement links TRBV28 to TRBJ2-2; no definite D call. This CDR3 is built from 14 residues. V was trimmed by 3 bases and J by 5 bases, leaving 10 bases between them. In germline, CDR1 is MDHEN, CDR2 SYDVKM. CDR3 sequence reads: CASSFHGKTGELFF. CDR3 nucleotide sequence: TGTGCCAGCAGTTTTCATGGGAAGACCGGGGAGCTGTTTTTT.

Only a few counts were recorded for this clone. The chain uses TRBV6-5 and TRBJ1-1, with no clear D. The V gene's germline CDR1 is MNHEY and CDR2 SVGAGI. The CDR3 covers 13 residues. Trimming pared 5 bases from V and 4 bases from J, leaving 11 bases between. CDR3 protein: CASSRQLGTEAFF. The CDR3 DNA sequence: TGTGCCAGCAGTCGACAACTAGGCACTGAAGCTTTCTTT.

The CDR3 is CASSRTAGNQPQHF. The CDR3 nucleotides read TGTGCCAGCAGTAGGACAGCGGGCAATCAGCCCCAGCATTTT. The chain employs TRBV28 and TRBJ1-5, with a tentative D call TRBD1 (6 bases). Germline V gene lookup returns CDR1 MDHEN and CDR2 SYDVKM. V shed 5 bases and J shed 2 bases, with 10 bases lying between them. CDR3 length: 14 amino acids.

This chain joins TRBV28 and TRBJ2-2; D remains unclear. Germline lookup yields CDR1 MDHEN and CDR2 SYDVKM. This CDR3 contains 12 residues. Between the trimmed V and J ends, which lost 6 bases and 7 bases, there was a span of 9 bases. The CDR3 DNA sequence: TGTGCCAGCAGACCATGGATCGGGGAGCTGTTTTTT. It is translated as CASRPWIGELFF.

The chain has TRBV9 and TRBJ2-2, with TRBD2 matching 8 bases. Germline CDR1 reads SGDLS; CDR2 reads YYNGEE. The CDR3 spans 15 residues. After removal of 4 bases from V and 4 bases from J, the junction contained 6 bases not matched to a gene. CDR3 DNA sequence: TGTGCCAGCAGCTCCAGGACTAGCAGCACCGGGGAGCTGTTTTTT. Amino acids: CASSSRTSSTGELFF.

The CDR3, as DNA: TGTGCCAGCAACCCACTAGCGGCAACCACAGATACGCAGTATTTT. It yields the protein CASNPLAATTDTQYF. The rearrangement joins TRBV2 to TRBJ2-3; 8 bases are shared with TRBD2. CDR3 length: 15 amino acids. The germline gives CDR1 SNHLY, CDR2 FYNNEI. Trimming removed 7 bases from V and 2 bases from J; junction bases left unmatched: 8.

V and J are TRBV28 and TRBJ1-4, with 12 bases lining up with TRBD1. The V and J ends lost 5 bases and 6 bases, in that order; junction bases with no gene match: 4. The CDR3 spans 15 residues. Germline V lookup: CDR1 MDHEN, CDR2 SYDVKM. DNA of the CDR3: TGTGCCAGCAGTCCGGGACAGGGGGCGTATGAAAAACTGTTTTTT. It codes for CASSPGQGAYEKLFF.

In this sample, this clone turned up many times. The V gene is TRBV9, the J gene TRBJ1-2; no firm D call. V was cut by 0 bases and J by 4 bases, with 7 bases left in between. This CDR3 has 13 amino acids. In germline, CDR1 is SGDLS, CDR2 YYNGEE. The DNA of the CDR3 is TGTGCCAGCAGCGTAGACGCCATCTATGGCTACACCTTC. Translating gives CASSVDAIYGYTF.

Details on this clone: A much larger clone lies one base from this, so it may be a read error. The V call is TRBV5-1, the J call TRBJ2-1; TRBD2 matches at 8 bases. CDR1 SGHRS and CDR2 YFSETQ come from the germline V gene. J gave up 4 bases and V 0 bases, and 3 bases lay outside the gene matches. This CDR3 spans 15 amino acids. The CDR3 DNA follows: TGCGCCAGCAGCTTGGGGACTAGCAGGTACAATGAGCAGTTCTTC. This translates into CASSLGTSRYNEQFF. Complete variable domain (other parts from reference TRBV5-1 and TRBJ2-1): KAGVTQTPRYLIKTRGQQVTLSCSPISGHRSVSWYQQTPGQGLQFLFEYFSETQRNKGNFPGRFSGRQFSNSRSEMNVSTLELGDSALYLCASSLGTSRYNEQFFGPGTRLTVL.

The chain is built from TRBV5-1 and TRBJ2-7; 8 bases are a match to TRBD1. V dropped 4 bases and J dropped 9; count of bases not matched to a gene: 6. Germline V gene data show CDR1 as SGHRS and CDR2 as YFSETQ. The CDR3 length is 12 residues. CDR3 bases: TGCGCCAGCAGCCCGGGACAGGCGGCGCAGTACTTC. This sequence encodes CASSPGQAAQYF.

CDR3 residues: CASSFGTGGYRGYTF. DNA of the CDR3: TGTGCCAGCAGTTTCGGGACAGGGGGATATAGGGGCTACACCTTC. This chain joins TRBV28 and TRBJ1-2, with 11 bases identical to TRBD1. V shed 3 bases and J 8 bases; nucleotides not matched to a gene: 8. This CDR3 has 15 residues. Looked up from germline, CDR1 is MDHEN and CDR2 is SYDVKM.